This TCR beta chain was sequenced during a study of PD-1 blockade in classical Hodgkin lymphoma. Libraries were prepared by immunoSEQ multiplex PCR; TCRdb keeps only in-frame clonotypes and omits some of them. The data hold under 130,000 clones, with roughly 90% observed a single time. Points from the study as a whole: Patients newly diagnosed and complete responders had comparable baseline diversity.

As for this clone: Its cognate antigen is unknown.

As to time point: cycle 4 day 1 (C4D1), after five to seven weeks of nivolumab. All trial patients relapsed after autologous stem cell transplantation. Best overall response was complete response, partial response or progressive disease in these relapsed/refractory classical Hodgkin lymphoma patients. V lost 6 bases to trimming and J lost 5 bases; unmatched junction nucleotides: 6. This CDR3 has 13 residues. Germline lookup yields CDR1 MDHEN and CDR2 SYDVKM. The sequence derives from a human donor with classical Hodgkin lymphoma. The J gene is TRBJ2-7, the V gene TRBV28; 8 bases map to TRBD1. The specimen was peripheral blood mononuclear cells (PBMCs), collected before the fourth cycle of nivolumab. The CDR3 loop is CASRGQAKHEQYF. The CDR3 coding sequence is TGTGCCAGCAGGGGACAGGCAAAGCACGAGCAGTACTTC.